The 8 T cell receptor beta chains presented below share a single source sample, sequenced in a study of T-cell memory formation after mild COVID-19. TCRdb re-called the 5' RACE reads through MiXCR, storing one row per CDR3 protein. The sample includes about 180,000 distinct CDR3 sequences, under 20% of them seen just once. Source material: PBMCs or a T cell subset sorted from them (not recorded which). The receptors shown here come from a man younger than 35 who had mild COVID-19 (a few samples of this study predate the infection). Cell type and time point are not known.

The V and J genes are TRBV18 and TRBJ2-1, with D hard to call. CDR1 is KGHSH and CDR2 is LQKENI in the germline V gene. Trimming stripped 5 bases from V and 7 bases from J, with 6 bases between. There are 11 residues in the CDR3. The CDR3 loop reads CASSEQNEQFF. The CDR3, as DNA: TGTGCCAGCTCAGAACAGAATGAGCAGTTCTTC.

The chain is built from TRBV6-1 and TRBJ2-2; 11 bases map to TRBD1. The CDR3 is made up of 15 amino acids. V trimming: 11 bases; J trimming: 6 bases; junction bases outside the gene matches: 11. Germline V gene lookup returns CDR1 MNHNS and CDR2 SASEGT. CDR3 in amino acids: CAGRDRGVGAGELFF. The DNA for the CDR3 is TGTGCCGGGAGGGACAGGGGGGTAGGCGCCGGGGAGCTGTTTTTT.

This clonotype came up a few times. This chain joins TRBV2 and TRBJ1-1; D might be TRBD1 (5 bases). This CDR3 has 14 amino acids. V lost 11 bases and J lost 4, with 20 bases in between. Germline CDR1 is SNHLY and CDR2 is FYNNEI. The CDR3 DNA reads TGTGCCGCAGGGAGCGGGAGCAGGGTCACTGAAGCTTTCTTT. It yields the protein CAAGSGSRVTEAFF.

The CDR3 sequence is CASSQDDGEETQYF. DNA of the CDR3: TGTGCCAGCAGCCAAGACGACGGGGAAGAGACCCAGTACTTC. V usage is TRBV4-2 and J usage is TRBJ2-5; D is possibly TRBD2 (5 bases). Looked up from germline, CDR1 is LGHNA and CDR2 is YNFKEQ. This CDR3 contains 14 residues. Trimming shortened V by 0 bases and J by 3 bases, and 8 bases separated the two germline ends.

The chain is built from TRBV6-5 and TRBJ2-5; D uncertain. CDR1 is MNHEY and CDR2 is SVGAGI in the germline V gene. The CDR3 has 14 amino acids. V was pared by 2 bases and J by 4 bases, with 11 bases between. DNA of the CDR3: TGTGCCAGCAGTTACCGAGGATCAGGAGAGACCCAGTACTTC. Protein product: CASSYRGSGETQYF.

This clonotype was detected only a few times. The J gene is TRBJ1-2, the V gene TRBV12-3 or TRBV12-4, with 7 bases that match TRBD1. V shed 4 bases, J shed 7 bases, and the junction held 3 bases outside the gene matches. The CDR3 is 12 residues long. CDR3 sequence reads: CASSSQGTGYTF. The CDR3 DNA follows: TGTGCCAGCAGTTCACAGGGGACTGGCTACACCTTC.

The chain links TRBV7-2 to TRBJ1-1; D is unresolved. The CDR3 sequence is 13 residues long. Germline V gene data show CDR1 as SGHTA and CDR2 as FQGNSA. V lost 0 bases to trimming and J lost 11 bases, with 13 bases between them. In DNA form, the CDR3 reads TGTGCCAGCAGCTTAGCGTTAGCGCCCCGGGCTTTCTTT. This translates into CASSLALAPRAFF.

This clonotype was observed a few times. The CDR3 loop reads CATSEVGRTDTQYF. The CDR3 coding sequence is TGTGCCACCAGCGAGGTAGGGCGCACAGATACGCAGTATTTT. This chain connects TRBV15 to TRBJ2-3, with unresolved D. Trimming shortened V by 5 bases and J by 1 base, and 10 bases separated the two germline ends. Germline CDR1 and CDR2: LNHNV and YYDKDF (reference sequence). The CDR3 contains 14 residues.